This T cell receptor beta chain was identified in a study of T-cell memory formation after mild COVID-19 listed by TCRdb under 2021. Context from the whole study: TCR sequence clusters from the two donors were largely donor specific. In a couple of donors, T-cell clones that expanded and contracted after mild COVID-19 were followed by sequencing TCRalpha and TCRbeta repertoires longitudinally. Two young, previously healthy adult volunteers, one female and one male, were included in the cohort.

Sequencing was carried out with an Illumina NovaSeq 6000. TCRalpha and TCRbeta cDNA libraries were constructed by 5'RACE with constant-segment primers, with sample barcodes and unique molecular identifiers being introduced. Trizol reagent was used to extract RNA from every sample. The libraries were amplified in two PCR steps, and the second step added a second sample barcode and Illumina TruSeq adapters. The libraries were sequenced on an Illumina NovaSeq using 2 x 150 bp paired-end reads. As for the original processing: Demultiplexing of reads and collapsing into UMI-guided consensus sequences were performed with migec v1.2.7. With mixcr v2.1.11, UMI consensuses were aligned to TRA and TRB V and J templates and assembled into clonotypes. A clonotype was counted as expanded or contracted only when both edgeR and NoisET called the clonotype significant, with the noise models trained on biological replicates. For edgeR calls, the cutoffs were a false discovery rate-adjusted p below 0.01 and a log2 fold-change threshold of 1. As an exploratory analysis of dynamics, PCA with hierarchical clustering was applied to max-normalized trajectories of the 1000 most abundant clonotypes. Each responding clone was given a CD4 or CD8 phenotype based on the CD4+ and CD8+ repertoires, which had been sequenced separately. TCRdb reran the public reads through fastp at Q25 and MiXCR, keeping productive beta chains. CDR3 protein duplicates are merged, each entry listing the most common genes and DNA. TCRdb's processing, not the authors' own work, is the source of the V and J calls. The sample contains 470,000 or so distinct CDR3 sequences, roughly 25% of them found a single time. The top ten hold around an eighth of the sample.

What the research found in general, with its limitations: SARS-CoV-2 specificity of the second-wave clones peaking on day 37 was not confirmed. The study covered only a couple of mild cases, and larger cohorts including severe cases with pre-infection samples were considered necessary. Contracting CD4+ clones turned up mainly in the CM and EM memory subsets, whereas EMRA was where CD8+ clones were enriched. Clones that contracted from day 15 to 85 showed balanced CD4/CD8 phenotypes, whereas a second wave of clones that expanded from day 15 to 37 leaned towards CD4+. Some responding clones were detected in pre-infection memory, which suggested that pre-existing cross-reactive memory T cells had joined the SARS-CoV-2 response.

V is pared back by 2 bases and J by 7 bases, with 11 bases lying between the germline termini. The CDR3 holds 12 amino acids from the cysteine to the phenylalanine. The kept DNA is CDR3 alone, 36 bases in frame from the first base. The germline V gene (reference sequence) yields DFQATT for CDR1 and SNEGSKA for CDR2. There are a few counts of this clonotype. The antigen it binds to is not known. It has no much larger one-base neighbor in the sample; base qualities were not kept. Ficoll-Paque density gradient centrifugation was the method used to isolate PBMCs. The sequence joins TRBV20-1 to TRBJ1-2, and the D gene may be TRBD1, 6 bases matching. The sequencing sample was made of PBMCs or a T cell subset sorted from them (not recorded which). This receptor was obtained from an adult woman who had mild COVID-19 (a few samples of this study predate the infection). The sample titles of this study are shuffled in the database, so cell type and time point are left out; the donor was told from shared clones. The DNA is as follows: TGCAGTGCTAGAACAACAGGGCTTGGCTACACCTTC. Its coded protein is CSARTTGLGYTF.